This T cell receptor beta chain was captured by sequencing in a study of blood T cells in healthy people across ages. Drawn from each donor were around 10 milliliters of peripheral blood. Each sample gave at least 7 million isolated PBMCs. The CDR3 is made up of 14 amino acids. The V and J ends lost 0 bases and 7 bases respectively, with 11 bases between them. Germline V gene data show CDR1 as SGHRS and CDR2 as YFSETQ. The authors ran a second PCR of 7 to 11 cycles using a sample-barcoded 5' primer and a J-beta primer mix. TCRdb analysed the 5' RACE reads with MiXCR anew, one entry per CDR3 protein. The table lists hundreds of thousands of distinct CDR3 sequences, about 50% of them singletons, with roughly 13% in the top ten.

J is TRBJ1-5 and V is TRBV5-1; D is unresolved. The source is a woman older than 75 in good health. The sequencing input was blood. The CDR3 loop is CASSLGARGQPQHF. Written as DNA, the CDR3 is TGCGCCAGCAGCTTGGGGGCAAGAGGGCAGCCCCAGCATTTT.